These 27 T cell receptor beta chains originate from one sample sequenced in a study of blood T cell repertoires in COVID-19. Repertoires were generated with immunoSEQ multiplex PCR, while TCRdb's copy carries only in-frame clones and drops some. The data hold roughly 150,000 clones, with around 87% observed a single time. Input material: peripheral blood. The source of these receptors is a woman over 75 with COVID-19, enrolled during active disease.

V usage is TRBV6-4 and J usage is TRBJ1-2; 8 positions agree with TRBD1. CDR1 is MRHNA, CDR2 SNTAGT, per germline. V lost 6 bases to trimming and J lost 10 bases; unmatched junction nucleotides: 10. The CDR3 spans 13 residues. The CDR3 loop reads CASSKDREQAYTF. CDR3 sequence (DNA): TGTGCCAGCAGCAAGGACAGGGAGCAAGCCTACACCTTC.

The V and J genes are TRBV7-2 and TRBJ1-1; TRBD1 aligns across 9 bases. J gave up 2 bases and V 5 bases, and 6 bases lay outside the gene matches. CDR3 length: 15 residues. Per germline, CDR1 SGHTA and CDR2 FQGNSA. The CDR3: CASSAGQGYNTEAFF. The CDR3 DNA is TGTGCCAGCAGCGCGGGACAGGGTTATAACACTGAAGCTTTCTTT.

The chain employs TRBV28 and TRBJ1-2, with D uncertain. Germline loops: CDR1 MDHEN, CDR2 SYDVKM. Trimming took 3 bases from V and 8 from J, leaving 10 bases between them. The CDR3 spans 12 residues. The DNA for the CDR3 is TGTGCCAGCAGTTTCCCACGAGGGGGCTACACCTTC. Protein sequence: CASSFPRGGYTF.

V gene TRBV19 combines with J gene TRBJ2-3; D call uncertain. V shed 8 bases and J shed 3 bases, with 9 bases lying between them. Per germline, CDR1 LNHDA and CDR2 SQIVND (reference sequence). The CDR3 runs 12 residues. CDR3 region: CASAVGTDTQYF. In DNA, the CDR3 is TGTGCCAGTGCGGTTGGGACAGATACGCAGTATTTT.

CDR3 residues: CASSSEPSGNTIYF. The DNA of the CDR3 is TGTGCCAGCAGCTCCGAGCCGTCTGGAAACACCATATATTTT. V and J are TRBV11-2 and TRBJ1-3; D ambiguous. V lost 4 bases, J lost 1 base, and 8 bases lay in between. CDR1 SGHAT and CDR2 FQNNGV come from the germline V gene. The CDR3 runs 14 residues.

CDR3 region: CASSQEGASYGYTF. CDR3 coding DNA: TGTGCCAGCAGCCAAGAGGGGGCGAGCTATGGCTACACCTTC. This chain connects TRBV4-2 to TRBJ1-2, with D possibly being TRBD1 (6 bases). V shed 0 bases and J shed 4 bases, with 9 bases lying between them. This CDR3 contains 14 residues. Per germline, CDR1 LGHNA and CDR2 YNFKEQ.

This chain links TRBV25-1 with TRBJ1-1; weak D call: TRBD1 (6 bases). CDR1 and CDR2 from the germline V gene are MGHDK and SYGVNS. V lost 4 bases and J 3 bases, leaving 18 bases between the germline ends. This CDR3 spans 16 amino acids. As DNA, the CDR3 is TGTGCCAGCAGTGGGGCACCGGGACATAGGCACACTGAAGCTTTCTTT. It codes for CASSGAPGHRHTEAFF.

The V call is TRBV5-1, the J call TRBJ2-1, with 9 bases lining up with TRBD2. V lost 4 bases and J lost 7; bases outside the gene matches: 12. Germline V gives CDR1 SGHRS, CDR2 YFSETQ. The CDR3 has 16 residues. Here the CDR3 DNA reads TGCGCCAGCAGCCCGGGGGGCGGGAGGGCCGAAAATGAGCAGTTCTTC. It yields the protein CASSPGGGRAENEQFF.

The V and J genes are TRBV14 and TRBJ1-3, with D possibly TRBD1 on 5 matching bases. Trimming stripped 4 bases from V and 3 bases from J, with 16 bases between. Germline V gene sequence: CDR1 SGHDN, CDR2 FVKESK. The CDR3 length is 16 residues. CDR3 region: CASSPIGRGRGNTIYF. The DNA of the CDR3 is TGTGCCAGCAGCCCCATTGGAAGGGGCCGTGGAAACACCATATATTTT.

Of note for this clone: Other DNA sequences from this sample encode an identical CDR3 as well. The gene calls are TRBV18 and TRBJ1-1; no clear D gene. CDR3 length equals 13 residues. CDR1 is KGHSH and CDR2 is LQKENI in the germline V gene. Between the trimmed V and J ends, which lost 3 bases and 3 bases, there was a span of 8 bases. CDR3 sequence: CASSPGQDTEAFF. The CDR3 DNA sequence: TGTGCCAGCTCACCTGGGCAGGACACTGAAGCTTTCTTT.

A single count supports this clone. This chain uses TRBV12-3 or TRBV12-4 with TRBJ2-7, with 7 bases fitting TRBD1. With 6 bases clipped from V and 3 bases from J, the junction kept 5 bases outside the gene matches. The CDR3 has 13 amino acids. The CDR3 DNA reads as TGTGCCAGCAGCGTTACAGGGGTCTACGAGCAGTACTTC. Translating gives CASSVTGVYEQYF.

This chain connects TRBV7-2 to TRBJ1-2; 12 nucleotides match TRBD1. The V segment lost 6 bases and the J segment 5 bases; nucleotides outside the gene matches: 7. The CDR3 has 15 amino acids. Germline CDR1 reads SGHTA; CDR2 reads FQGNSA. The CDR3: CASRPGTGGRYGYTF. CDR3 nucleotide sequence: TGTGCCAGCAGGCCCGGGACAGGGGGCCGATATGGCTACACCTTC.

This sequence joins TRBV7-2 and TRBJ1-2, with 11 nucleotides matching TRBD1. V was pared by 5 bases and J by 4 bases, with 15 bases of the junction left unmatched. Per germline, CDR1 SGHTA and CDR2 FQGNSA. The CDR3 consists of 18 residues. The CDR3 region has the DNA TGTGCCAGCAGCCCGACCGGACAGGGGGCTAATGTAGGCTATGGCTACACCTTC. Its protein product is CASSPTGQGANVGYGYTF.

V usage is TRBV9 and J usage is TRBJ2-2; D gene ambiguous. V lost 0 bases to trimming and J lost 1 base, with 7 bases between them. There are 15 residues in the CDR3. Germline V gene lookup returns CDR1 SGDLS and CDR2 YYNGEE. For the CDR3, the DNA is TGTGCCAGCAGCGTAGAAAGCTTGAACACCGGGGAGCTGTTTTTT. This sequence encodes CASSVESLNTGELFF. Full variable domain (remainder filled in from reference TRBV9 and TRBJ2-2): DSGVTQTPKHLITATGQRVTLRCSPRSGDLSVYWYQQSLDQGLQFLIQYYNGEERAKGNILERFSAQQFPDLHSELNLSSLELGDSALYFCASSVESLNTGELFFGEGSRLTVL.

The rearrangement uses TRBV11-2 and TRBJ2-1; D is unclear. Deletions cut 6 bases from V and 10 bases from J, with 13 bases between. Germline values: CDR1 SGHAT, CDR2 FQNNGV. The CDR3 runs to 12 residues. The CDR3 is CASRHQAWEQFF. In DNA, the CDR3 is TGTGCCAGCAGACATCAAGCGTGGGAGCAGTTCTTC. Using reference TRBV11-2 and TRBJ2-1 for the parts outside the CDR3, the full variable domain is EAGVAQSPRYKIIEKRQSVAFWCNPISGHATLYWYQQILGQGPKLLIQFQNNGVVDDSQLPKDRFSAERLKGVDSTLKIQPAKLEDSAVYLCASRHQAWEQFFGPGTRLTVL.

The rearrangement uses TRBV6-4 and TRBJ1-1; D unclear. Germline V gives CDR1 MRHNA, CDR2 SNTAGT. This CDR3 is built from 14 residues. Trimming took off 4 bases at V and 3 bases at J, with 12 bases between the two ends. The CDR3 DNA is TGTGCCAGCAGTGCAAGTCCAGGCTACACTGAAGCTTTCTTT. It is translated as CASSASPGYTEAFF.

This CDR3 is CASSYLIAGGATDTQYF. For the CDR3, the DNA is TGTGCCAGCAGTTACTTAATAGCGGGAGGCGCCACAGATACGCAGTATTTT. This chain joins TRBV6-2 or TRBV6-3 and TRBJ2-3, with 10 bases fitting TRBD2. Germline values: CDR1 MNHEY, CDR2 SVGEGT. The CDR3 covers 17 residues. After removal of 1 base from V and 2 bases from J, the junction contained 6 bases not matched to a gene.

The chain combines TRBV4-2 with TRBJ1-4; D not certain. Deletions cut 5 bases from V and 0 bases from J, with 10 bases between. Per germline, CDR1 LGHNA and CDR2 YNFKEQ. The CDR3 covers 15 residues. The CDR3: CASSYGGATNEKLFF. In DNA form, the CDR3 reads TGTGCCAGCAGCTATGGCGGTGCAACTAATGAAAAACTGTTTTTT.

The genes are TRBV7-8 and TRBJ1-1; 9 positions match TRBD1. Per the germline V gene, CDR1 is SGHVS and CDR2 is FQNEAQ. V was clipped by 5 bases and J by 6 bases; unmatched bases: 10. The CDR3 totals 15 residues. CDR3 in DNA: TGTGCCAGCAGCCTGCCGGGACAGGGAATCGCTGAAGCTTTCTTT. Translation: CASSLPGQGIAEAFF.

The chain joins TRBV9 to TRBJ1-2; TRBD1 is a possible D gene (6 bases). CDR1 and CDR2 from the germline V gene are SGDLS and YYNGEE. This CDR3 contains 14 residues. V dropped 2 bases and J dropped 7 bases, with 15 bases sitting between them. CDR3 sequence reads: CASSVGLQGTGYTF. The CDR3 nucleotides read TGTGCCAGCAGCGTGGGCCTACAGGGTACTGGCTACACCTTC.

The chain links TRBV5-1 to TRBJ2-3; D is perhaps TRBD2 (7 bases). There are 15 residues in the CDR3. Between the trimmed V and J ends, which lost 4 bases and 0 bases, there was a span of 12 bases. Germline lookup yields CDR1 SGHRS and CDR2 YFSETQ. This CDR3 is CASSPAGASTDTQYF. For the CDR3, the DNA is TGCGCCAGCAGCCCGGCGGGGGCTAGCACAGATACGCAGTATTTT.

The rearrangement links TRBV20-1 to TRBJ1-5; possibly TRBD1 for D (5 bases). This CDR3 comprises 14 residues. V was shortened by 3 bases and J by 5 bases, with 14 bases between the two germline ends. Germline V lookup: CDR1 DFQATT, CDR2 SNEGSKA (reference sequence). CDR3 sequence reads: CSASLAGIYQPQHF. The CDR3 DNA sequence: TGCAGTGCTAGTTTGGCAGGGATCTATCAGCCCCAGCATTTT.

V and J are TRBV11-2 and TRBJ2-2; 7 positions agree with TRBD2. This CDR3 comprises 19 residues. Losses at the gene ends were 3 bases for V and 4 bases for J; bases not matched to a gene: 17. Looked up from germline, CDR1 is SGHAT and CDR2 is FQNNGV. CDR3 in amino acids: CASSFRNSYGSGGTGELFF. The CDR3, as DNA: TGTGCCAGCAGCTTCCGGAATTCCTACGGATCGGGGGGCACCGGGGAGCTGTTTTTT.

The J gene is TRBJ2-7, the V gene TRBV7-2, with a weak D call TRBD2 (6 bases). The ends were cut back, 5 bases at V and 6 bases at J, with 11 bases in the middle. Germline CDR1 and CDR2: SGHTA and FQGNSA. This CDR3 contains 12 residues. The CDR3 DNA follows: TGTGCCAGCAGCCTGACTAGAGGCGAGCAGTACTTC. Translation gives CASSLTRGEQYF.

This clone appeared once. V gene TRBV28 combines with J gene TRBJ2-6, with D possibly matching TRBD2 (6 bases). Deletions cut 7 bases from V and 2 bases from J, with 12 bases between. Germline loops: CDR1 MDHEN, CDR2 SYDVKM. CDR3 size: 15 residues. Written as DNA, the CDR3 is TGTGCCAGCACCGAGGGGAGGACTGGGGCCAACGTCCTGACTTTC. Translation gives CASTEGRTGANVLTF.

The genes are TRBV6-1 and TRBJ2-7; TRBD1 matches 7 bases. This CDR3 is 14 amino acids long. With 5 bases clipped from V and 2 bases from J, the junction kept 6 bases outside the gene matches. CDR1 MNHNS and CDR2 SASEGT come from the germline V gene. Here the CDR3 DNA reads TGTGCCAGCAGTTTCCGGACAGGTCCCTACGAGCAGTACTTC. This gives the protein CASSFRTGPYEQYF.

The chain links TRBV6-5 to TRBJ1-6; 7 bases map to TRBD1. Trimming removed 6 bases from V and 4 bases from J; junction bases left unmatched: 3. This CDR3 region has 14 residues. CDR1 and CDR2 (germline): MNHEY, SVGAGI. The chain's CDR3 is CASRTQGYNSPLHF. The CDR3 DNA is TGTGCCAGCAGAACACAGGGGTATAATTCACCCCTCCACTTT.